The clone carrying this T cell receptor beta chain was observed a handful of times. The antigen is unknown. V dropped 7 bases and J dropped 6; count of bases not matched to a gene: 9. Germline CDR1 and CDR2: SNHLY and FYNNEI. CDR3 length: 15 amino acids. Amplification used 60 Vbeta primers and 13 Jbeta primers. TCRdb's table, derived via immunoSEQ multiplex PCR, lists solely in-frame clones and lacks some. The table includes about 91,000 clones, around 67% detected once. The entry originates in a study of cytomegalovirus exposure and HLA in healthy donors. Study-level findings and limits: TCR beta sequences reportedly predicted most subjects' HLA-A and HLA-B alleles accurately. Looking again later, the authors saw that most CMV-associated TCR beta chains seemed HLA-restricted.

This clonotype was sampled from a human donor in good health. The rearrangement links TRBV2 to TRBJ1-5, with 10 bases aligning to TRBD1. Material for sequencing was PBMCs. The DNA for the CDR3 is TGTGCCAGCAAGGTGACCGACAGGGGGCGTCAGCCCCAGCATTTT. Amino acids: CASKVTDRGRQPQHF.